This is a list of T cell receptor beta chains from one sample in a study of cytomegalovirus exposure and HLA in healthy donors. Sequencing was performed with immunoSEQ multiplex PCR; in TCRdb, only in-frame clones are kept and a portion is missing. Among 21,000 or so clones listed, around 97% were seen once. The specimen was PBMCs. Source of these receptors: a man between 25 and 39 years old in good health and CMV-seropositive. CDR3s include the opening cysteine and the closing phenylalanine or tryptophan. Each record gives: CDR3 protein, V gene, J gene.

CDR3aa: CASSLADSYEQYF
v_gene: TRBV18
j_gene: TRBJ2-7

CDR3aa: CASSIYSQPQHF
v_gene: TRBV19
j_gene: TRBJ1-5

CDR3aa: CASSQDRGHPGGTEAFF
v_gene: TRBV4-1
j_gene: TRBJ1-1

CDR3aa: CASSQARGSLGNQPQHF
v_gene: TRBV4-2
j_gene: TRBJ1-5

CDR3aa: CASSWDRVSPEAFF
v_gene: TRBV6-6
j_gene: TRBJ1-1

CDR3aa: CASSGLAGRTGELFF
v_gene: TRBV19
j_gene: TRBJ2-2

CDR3aa: CASSPGASGRNEQFF
v_gene: TRBV28
j_gene: TRBJ2-1

CDR3aa: CAISESTSGTDTQYF
v_gene: TRBV10-3
j_gene: TRBJ2-3

CDR3aa: CASSLGAVGLAGGEQFF
v_gene: TRBV7-2
j_gene: TRBJ2-1

CDR3aa: CASSDKTYSGNTIYF
v_gene: TRBV6-4
j_gene: TRBJ1-3

CDR3aa: CASRQDSIGGYTF
v_gene: TRBV2
j_gene: TRBJ1-2

CDR3aa: CASSSRGSNEKLFF
v_gene: TRBV28
j_gene: TRBJ1-4

CDR3aa: CASSLRRLNEQFF
v_gene: TRBV5-4
j_gene: TRBJ2-1

CDR3aa: CASSEGSGNTIYF
v_gene: TRBV5-1
j_gene: TRBJ1-3

CDR3aa: CASSLLQGKGYTF
v_gene: TRBV2
j_gene: TRBJ1-2

CDR3aa: CASSHWTGQGFTDTQYF
v_gene: TRBV4-2
j_gene: TRBJ2-3

CDR3aa: CASSVQGARNTGELFF
v_gene: TRBV2
j_gene: TRBJ2-2

CDR3aa: CASSLADRLGGYTF
v_gene: TRBV28
j_gene: TRBJ1-2

CDR3aa: CASSQFGQGAYEQYF
v_gene: TRBV23-1
j_gene: TRBJ2-7

CDR3aa: CASSLNGAQQPQHF
v_gene: TRBV7-2
j_gene: TRBJ1-5

CDR3aa: CASSQGAPYNEQFF
v_gene: TRBV4-3
j_gene: TRBJ2-1

CDR3aa: CASSLLTENTEAFF
v_gene: TRBV28
j_gene: TRBJ1-1

CDR3aa: CASSLEKGTAAIGEKLFF
v_gene: TRBV28
j_gene: TRBJ1-4

CDR3aa: CAIHGTSGRRGHYEQYF
v_gene: TRBV27
j_gene: TRBJ2-7

CDR3aa: CHGRVKGGRDTEAFF
v_gene: TRBV28
j_gene: TRBJ1-1

CDR3aa: CASSLDTGVSYEQYF
v_gene: TRBV13
j_gene: TRBJ2-7

CDR3aa: CSLGQGLYFNEQFF
v_gene: TRBV29-1
j_gene: TRBJ2-1

CDR3aa: CATSRDSGGTDTQYF
v_gene: TRBV15
j_gene: TRBJ2-3

CDR3aa: CASSRTGVGNQPQHF
v_gene: TRBV2
j_gene: TRBJ1-5

CDR3aa: CASSRGSNYGYTF
v_gene: TRBV19
j_gene: TRBJ1-2

CDR3aa: CASKESRADTQYF
v_gene: TRBV2
j_gene: TRBJ2-3

CDR3aa: CASSRFYGSSEQYF
v_gene: TRBV5-1
j_gene: TRBJ2-7

CDR3aa: CASSRTGELFF
v_gene: TRBV11-3
j_gene: TRBJ2-2

CDR3aa: CASSASLATNTDTQYF
v_gene: TRBV7-3
j_gene: TRBJ2-3

CDR3aa: CASSGPPHREQYF
v_gene: TRBV6-5
j_gene: TRBJ2-7

CDR3aa: CASSYSTAYEQYF
v_gene: TRBV6-5
j_gene: TRBJ2-7

CDR3aa: CASSQSTSGSFEQYF
v_gene: TRBV4-2
j_gene: TRBJ2-7

CDR3aa: CASSLLAARYVEQFF
v_gene: TRBV27
j_gene: TRBJ2-1

CDR3aa: CATAGLAGSNTQYF
v_gene: TRBV2
j_gene: TRBJ2-3

CDR3aa: CASSRDRLGYTF
v_gene: TRBV27
j_gene: TRBJ1-2

CDR3aa: CASSPSVRAKVNGYTF
v_gene: TRBV7-2
j_gene: TRBJ1-2

CDR3aa: CASSQLPQGHPEAGELFF
v_gene: TRBV4-3
j_gene: TRBJ2-2

CDR3aa: CASSPGGTAGNTIYF
v_gene: TRBV28
j_gene: TRBJ1-3

CDR3aa: CASSFGSGTGGVNTEAFF
v_gene: TRBV5-1
j_gene: TRBJ1-1

CDR3aa: CSVGGYQETQYF
v_gene: TRBV29-1
j_gene: TRBJ2-5

CDR3aa: CSVETRAYEQYF
v_gene: TRBV29-1
j_gene: TRBJ2-7

CDR3aa: CASSVGLAGNTDTQYF
v_gene: TRBV9
j_gene: TRBJ2-3

CDR3aa: CASSLVQTGFTGELFF
v_gene: TRBV7-2
j_gene: TRBJ2-2

CDR3aa: CASSRRSREYEQYF
v_gene: TRBV13
j_gene: TRBJ2-7

CDR3aa: CAWSRPLEGGYTF
v_gene: TRBV30
j_gene: TRBJ1-2

CDR3aa: CASSYSMGGPYEQYF
v_gene: TRBV6-6
j_gene: TRBJ2-7

CDR3aa: CASSFRTGTGNTEAFF
v_gene: TRBV27
j_gene: TRBJ1-1

CDR3aa: CASSFGAGGPETQYF
v_gene: TRBV28
j_gene: TRBJ2-5

CDR3aa: CASSLATTNEKLFF
v_gene: TRBV5-1
j_gene: TRBJ1-4